This is a list of T cell receptor beta chains from one sample in a study of cytomegalovirus exposure and HLA in healthy donors. This table comes from immunoSEQ multiplex PCR, and its TCRdb copy is limited to in-frame clones, with some not included. The sample has around 97,000 clones; roughly 9.4% are singletons. The sequenced sample was PBMCs. These receptors all stem from a middle-aged man in good health and CMV-seropositive. CDR3s include the opening cysteine and the closing phenylalanine or tryptophan. D genes are given only for firm matches. Clone size is stated in some rows and not others, as once, few, many or a class when expanded.

few TRBJ2-3 TRBV9 TRBD1 TGTGCCAGCAGCGCGGGACAGTGGGACACAGATACGCAGTATTTT CASSAGQWDTDTQYF
NA TRBJ2-7 TRBV10-3 TRBD2 TGTGCCATCAGTAGCGGGAGCGTCGAGCAGTACTTC CAISSGSVEQYF
many TRBJ2-2 TRBV13 NA TGTGCCAGCAGCAAACAACCAGGGAACACCGGGGAGCTGTTTTTT CASSKQPGNTGELFF
NA TRBJ2-7 TRBV11-2 TRBD1 TGTGCCAGCAGACGGACAGGGGGCGTCTACGAGCAGTACTTC CASRRTGGVYEQYF
NA TRBJ2-7 TRBV9 TRBD2 TGTGCCAGCAGCGTTTATCCAACAGCGGGACCTTTCTCCTACGAGCAGTACTTC CASSVYPTAGPFSYEQYF
NA TRBJ2-1 TRBV9 NA TGTGCCAGCACTTCCGGGGGTGAGCAGTTCTTC CASTSGGEQFF
few TRBJ2-7 TRBV7-2 NA TGTGCCAGCAGCTTAGCGCTGGGAGGAGGGCAGTACTTC CASSLALGGGQYF
few TRBJ2-5 TRBV29-1 TRBD2 TGCAGCGTTGTGGGGGGACTAGCGGGAGTAGAGACCCAGTACTTC CSVVGGLAGVETQYF
NA TRBJ2-1 TRBV5-1 TRBD2 TGCGCCAGCAGCACCCGGACTAGAAACAATGAGCAGTTCTTC CASSTRTRNNEQFF
NA TRBJ2-2 TRBV29-1 TRBD2 TGCAGCGTTTGGGTAGCGGGAAGTACCGACCCTACCGGGGAGCTGTTTTTT CSVWVAGSTDPTGELFF
NA TRBJ2-1 TRBV19 TRBD2 TGTGCCAGTAGTATAGGTGGACTAGTCAATGAGCAGTTCTTC CASSIGGLVNEQFF
NA TRBJ1-5 TRBV5-6 NA TGTGCCAGCAGCCTAGGGACATATCATCAGCCCCAGCATTTT CASSLGTYHQPQHF
NA TRBJ2-7 TRBV7-2 TRBD2 TGTGCCAGCAGCTTAGGGGGTGCGGGAGGGCCTCAGGACGAGCAGTACTTC CASSLGGAGGPQDEQYF
NA TRBJ1-1 TRBV28 TRBD1 TGTGCCAGCGGTCCCGGGACAGGGGGCAAGAACACTGAAGCTTTCTTT CASGPGTGGKNTEAFF
NA TRBJ1-4 TRBV28 NA TGTGCCAGCAGTTTCCACACGCCTGCAACTAATGAAAAACTGTTTTTT CASSFHTPATNEKLFF
NA TRBJ2-1 TRBV4-2 TRBD2 TGTGCCAGCAGCCAAGATCGTAGCGGGAGTAAGAATGAGCAGTTCTTC CASSQDRSGSKNEQFF